The rows below give T cell receptor beta chains drawn from one sample of a study of blood T cells in healthy people across ages. TCRdb analysed the 5' RACE reads with MiXCR anew, one entry per CDR3 protein. Seen here are 550,000 to 650,000 distinct CDR3 sequences, about 28% observed once, and the top ten hold approximately 3.7%. These data also featured in a second study, about T cells of mothers and their children.

Source material: blood. The receptor source for this set is a boy under 10 years old in good health. Both conserved end residues are part of each CDR3. A D gene is named only where the DNA matches it firmly. For some rows the clone size is stated as once, few or many, or as a class when expanded; others skip it.

CDR3nt	CDR3aa	abundance	j_gene	len	v_gene	d_gene
TGTGCAAGCATACAGCGGGGGGGCATGAATGAGCAGTTCTTC	CASIQRGGMNEQFF	few	TRBJ2-1	14	TRBV28	TRBD2
TGTGCCAGCAGCCAAGACTACGGCTCCTACAATGAGCAGTTCTTC	CASSQDYGSYNEQFF	-	TRBJ2-1	15	TRBV4-2	-
TGCAGTGCTGCCTGGGTTGCAGGGGGTAATTCACCCCTCCACTTT	CSAAWVAGGNSPLHF	few	TRBJ1-6	15	TRBV20-1	TRBD1
TGCGCCAGCAGCTTGGGACTAGCGGGACTATACACCGGGGAGCTGTTTTTT	CASSLGLAGLYTGELFF	-	TRBJ2-2	17	TRBV5-1	TRBD2
TGCAGCGGAAGACAGGGAACTAATGAAAAACTGTTTTTT	CSGRQGTNEKLFF	few	TRBJ1-4	13	TRBV29-1	TRBD1
TGTGCCAGCAGCTTAGAACTAGCGGGAGGCTTCTACAATGAGCAGTTCTTC	CASSLELAGGFYNEQFF	few	TRBJ2-1	17	TRBV7-8	TRBD2
TGTGCCAGCAGCAAGGACTGGGACAGGGCCAATGAGCAGTTCTTC	CASSKDWDRANEQFF	few	TRBJ2-1	15	TRBV11-2	TRBD1
TGTGCCAGCAGCCAAAATGGGGGGCGCGACGATATAGAGACCCAGTACTTC	CASSQNGGRDDIETQYF	-	TRBJ2-5	17	TRBV3-1	-
TGTGCCAGCAGCGTAGTGGCAGGGTTGAACACCGGGGAGCTGTTTTTT	CASSVVAGLNTGELFF	few	TRBJ2-2	16	TRBV9	-
TGTGCCAGCAGCCAACTAGCGGGAGGCACAGATACGCAGTATTTT	CASSQLAGGTDTQYF	many	TRBJ2-3	15	TRBV14	TRBD2
TGTGCCAGCAGCGTTGACCGGAGAGAGACCCAGTACTTC	CASSVDRRETQYF	few	TRBJ2-5	13	TRBV9	-
TGTGCCAGCAGTTTAGCCCGCTCTGGTGAAAAACTGTTTTTT	CASSLARSGEKLFF	many	TRBJ1-4	14	TRBV12-3/TRBV12-4	-
TGTGCCATCAGCCCGGGACTAGCGGGATGGGAGCAGTACTTC	CAISPGLAGWEQYF	few	TRBJ2-7	14	TRBV10-3	TRBD2
TGTGCCAGCAGCCCCCGGGCAGGGGCGAACGACTATGGCAACACCTTC	CASSPRAGANDYGNTF	few	TRBJ1-2	16	TRBV12-3/TRBV12-4	-
TGTGCCAGCAGCTTGGCTGGGGACAGGGACTACAATGAGCAGTTCTTC	CASSLAGDRDYNEQFF	few	TRBJ2-1	16	TRBV5-5	TRBD1
TGCAGCGTTGAGGGCAATCCCGACACAGATACGCAGTATTTT	CSVEGNPDTDTQYF	-	TRBJ2-3	14	TRBV29-1	-
TGCAGCGTTCGATGGACAGGGCAGGGCTACACCTTC	CSVRWTGQGYTF	-	TRBJ1-2	12	TRBV29-1	TRBD1
TGTGCCAGCAGACCCAGCGGGAGTGTTGGGGAGACCCAGTACTTC	CASRPSGSVGETQYF	few	TRBJ2-5	15	TRBV12-3/TRBV12-4	TRBD2
TGCAGCGTTGGGAGTGCCGGGCCCTACGAGCAGTACTTC	CSVGSAGPYEQYF	few	TRBJ2-7	13	TRBV29-1	-
TGCGCCAGCACTTCGGGACTAGCGGGGGTCATGGGAGAGACCCAGTACTTC	CASTSGLAGVMGETQYF	few	TRBJ2-5	17	TRBV10-2	TRBD2
TGTGCCAGCTGTGCGGGGAACAATCAGCCCCAGCATTTT	CASCAGNNQPQHF	many	TRBJ1-5	13	TRBV27	-
TGTGCCAGCAGCCCTCGCTCCGGGAGCTCCTACGAGCAGTACTTC	CASSPRSGSSYEQYF	-	TRBJ2-7	15	TRBV7-6	-
TGTGCCAGCAGTGCTACAGCACTAGGCCCTATAAACTCCTACGAGCAGTACTTC	CASSATALGPINSYEQYF	-	TRBJ2-7	18	TRBV25-1	-
TGTGCCAGCAGCTTATGGGACAGCTACGAGCAGTACTTC	CASSLWDSYEQYF	few	TRBJ2-7	13	TRBV7-2	TRBD1
TGTGCCAGCAGTTACCGGACCTATGGGGACAATGAGCAGTTCTTC	CASSYRTYGDNEQFF	-	TRBJ2-1	15	TRBV6-6	-
TGTGCCAGCAGCAGGACAGGGCGGGCTGGGGCCAACGTCCTGACTTTC	CASSRTGRAGANVLTF	-	TRBJ2-6	16	TRBV9	TRBD1
TGCGCCAGCAGCCAAGCCCTAACTAGCGGGAGTCGAGAGACCCAGTACTTC	CASSQALTSGSRETQYF	-	TRBJ2-5	17	TRBV4-1	TRBD2
TGTGCCAGCAGCTTAGCGGACAGGACGAAACTGTTTTTT	CASSLADRTKLFF	-	TRBJ1-4	13	TRBV7-9	TRBD1